These T cell receptor beta chains were read from a single sample in a study of cytomegalovirus exposure and HLA in healthy donors. Measured with immunoSEQ multiplex PCR; TCRdb has only the in-frame clones, and not every one. The table has some 340,000 clones, about 85% seen once; the top ten hold more than 0.9%. The sample comprised PBMCs. The source is a woman in her thirties in good health and CMV-seropositive. Both conserved end residues are trimmed from each CDR3.

V gene: TRBV2
J gene: TRBJ1-2
CDR3 protein: ASSHDRGDYGYT

V gene: TRBV30
J gene: TRBJ2-2
CDR3 protein: AWSRNTGELF

V gene: TRBV6-1
J gene: TRBJ2-7
CDR3 protein: ASRETGGSEQY

V gene: TRBV9
J gene: TRBJ2-1
CDR3 protein: ASSGRGGSSYNEQF

V gene: TRBV9
J gene: TRBJ2-7
CDR3 protein: ASSVGVSYEQY

V gene: TRBV5-4
J gene: TRBJ2-7
CDR3 protein: ASSLGTGGMNEQY

V gene: TRBV30
J gene: TRBJ2-1
CDR3 protein: AWSEWGGLRENNEQF

V gene: TRBV9
J gene: TRBJ2-7
CDR3 protein: ASGPRGNYEQY

V gene: TRBV4-3
J gene: TRBJ2-1
CDR3 protein: ASSQGFLGDEQF

V gene: TRBV7-2
J gene: TRBJ2-1
CDR3 protein: ASSPPGRDLRNEQF